The TCR beta chain under discussion was sequenced for a study of cytomegalovirus exposure and HLA in healthy donors (dated by TCRdb to the late 2010s). With regard to the full study: According to an earlier analysis of around 600 of the donors, roughly 180 million T cells yielded over 100 million unique TCR beta sequences and 276 Gb of sequence data. An early release that covered some 630 HLA-typed donors contained approximately 300 gigabases of sequencing data and some 87 million unique TCR sequences. Of the 300 to 400 genotyped donors, approximately 80% fell in the genetic ancestry cluster associated with self-reported Caucasian donors. The study aimed to test whether cataloging public T cell receptors could reveal signatures of past pathogen exposure. The study used immunosequencing to profile the T cell repertoires of 600 to 850 subjects and linked those repertoires to cytomegalovirus serostatus. Along with the approximately 650-subject first cohort, a separate validation cohort of over a hundred different subjects was used. High-throughput TCR immunosequencing, statistical association of individual TCRs with disease status, and machine learning were combined to predict cytomegalovirus infection status. A later analysis re-examined previously published TCR beta repertoires from 600 to 700 donors and added high-resolution HLA genotyping to investigate patterns of TCR occurrence. Rather than drawing on any new phenotypic data, the later analysis identified candidate immune exposures from TCR beta sequences and the way those sequences occurred across donors. An earlier analysis of approximately 500 of the donors applied high-throughput TCR beta sequencing to assess whether each TCR beta V gene segment acted as functional or pseudogenic. Alongside the repertoire data, information on donor age, sex, ethnicity and CMV serostatus was compiled. A later genetic analysis used genome-wide SNP genotypes for about 55% of the 666 donors, treating that subset as a discovery cohort. Every discovery cohort repertoire had been produced on one sequencing platform. Class I and class II HLA loci were covered by the typing at four-digit resolution. Typing coverage varied by locus: about 620-630 donors for A, B, C, DRB1 and DQB1; approximately 560 for DQA1; around 610 for DPA1; roughly 450 for DPB1. Because of strong linkage in the cohort, a handful of DR-DQ haplotypes were treated as single units for association and clustering. On average, approximately 250,000 unique TCR beta nucleotide sequences were sequenced per donor among about 400 genotyped donors of the cohort, with roughly a sixth of those sequences being non-productive.

The library was built by means of the immunoSEQ multiplex PCR assay. The multiplex PCR relied on a mix of 60 forward primers for TCR Vbeta segments and 13 reverse primers for TCR Jbeta segments. Amplification of the CDR3 region of rearranged TCR beta genes was performed with a multiplex PCR assay on genomic DNA. The Illumina HiSeq System was used to sequence the amplified TCR beta libraries as 87-base-pair reads. Concerning the study's data processing: In a later analysis, some 80 million unique TCR beta chains were counted across the roughly 700 repertoires, and roughly 10 million of these chains were shared by at least two donors. To remove PCR and sequencing errors, raw reads were error-corrected and collapsed into unique sequences using a nearest-neighbor algorithm that merged closely related sequences. Alignment of CDR3 sequences to IMGT reference sequences was used to assign V, D and J gene segments. For a sequence to be retained, at least a six-nucleotide match to both a V gene segment and a J gene segment was required. A rearrangement was called productive if the CDR3 had no stop codons and remained in frame with V and J, and every other rearrangement was called non-productive. Following IMGT convention, CDR3 was defined as the stretch from the second conserved V-encoded cysteine to the conserved J-encoded phenylalanine. The earlier analysis of about 620 of the donors excluded sequences that lacked an unambiguous match to a single V gene segment. In an earlier analysis of several hundred of the donors, V segments were called functional above 56.7% productive rearrangements and were called segregating when the between-donor standard deviation exceeded 5%. A statistical classification framework was developed to diagnose cytomegalovirus status using the catalog of TCR beta chain sequences. V and J gene assignment, in a later analysis, came from comparing TCR nucleotide sequences with IMGT/GENE-DB human TR gene sequences. The TCRdist pipeline was used in a later analysis to assign CDR3 sequences and most-parsimonious VDJ recombination scenarios. In a later analysis, each TCR beta chain was defined by its CDR3 amino acid sequence together with its V-gene family, and reads lacking a unique V-gene family were excluded. In a later analysis, around 600 highly shared, low-generation-probability nucleotide sequences were removed to address suspected cross-contamination and a sequencing artifact. A later analysis calculated a clonal expansion index for each public chain from normalized within-repertoire ranks of inferred template counts. A later analysis computed generation probabilities with a VDJ recombination model fitted to out-of-frame rearrangements, and checked the results against IGoR. A later analysis scored TCR-TCR, TCR-HLA and TCR-CMV co-occurrence with hypergeometric tests, applying a repertoire-size bias correction to TCR pairs. To estimate false discovery rates, a later analysis permuted the HLA or CMV assignments 20 times. In a later analysis, co-occurring TCRs were grouped using DBSCAN, with TCRdist sequence similarity added in when clustering inside HLA-allele-positive subsets. Repertoires with fewer than 30,000 or more than 120,000 public chains, plus five repertoires with anomalous nucleotide sharing, were excluded from co-occurrence clustering. Imported from immuneACCESS, the table was reduced by TCRdb to in-frame sequences with V and J called. These copies leave out some clones; in studies compared against another copy, an unresolved V gene accounts for under half, and the cause of the remainder is not known. Clonal size and the V and J genes are those of that table, whereas D and trimming came from the DNA. The sample has 120,000 or so clones on record, over 70% of them singletons. The ten biggest clones cover 4% of the sample.

General study outcomes and caveats: The authors suggested that the approach could potentially be extended to other disease states and immunological phenotypes. When HLA alleles, especially DR and DQ, strongly co-occurred, attributing TCR associations to individual alleles was difficult. A later analysis found that most CMV-associated TCR beta chains appeared HLA-restricted, with HLA associations seemingly driven largely by CMV exposure. The only immune exposure information available for the cohort was CMV serostatus. In a later genetic analysis, fewer N-insertions in productive TCRs were reported among donors in an Asian-associated ancestry cluster than the approximately 670-donor mean. An earlier analysis of approximately 590 of the donors showed that most TCR beta V segments appeared in productive rearrangements either about 90% or about 30% of the time, which broadly matched IMGT annotations. Some IMGT-functional V segments, including TRBV6-2 and TRBV6-3, could not be told apart with the 87-base-pair reads, so those segments were excluded. A further reported finding was that TCR beta sequences accurately predicted the HLA-A and HLA-B alleles for most subjects in the first cohort. In a later analysis, TCR association rates were found to vary across HLA loci, with the most associated TCRs seen for DRB1 alleles and the fewest for HLA-C alleles. The presence/absence analyses assumed that sequencing depth was roughly uniform across donors, and that assumption may not be true. Across donors, most TCR sequences were observed very rarely, whereas some public TCRs were present in many individuals. In this cohort, only TCR beta chains were sequenced, and detectable features were limited by the absence of alpha or paired-chain data. A cluster of highly shared sequence variants was judged likely to represent a technical artifact of the sequencing pipeline. Specific HLA alleles were associated with 15,000 to 20,000 TCR beta sequences at a false discovery rate of 0.05 in a later analysis. Correlated functional status among segregating V segments might be attributable to linkage disequilibrium, but an unknown experimental factor could not be ruled out. Compared with equally common non-associated chains, HLA-associated TCR beta chains in a later analysis were more clonally expanded and had lower generation probabilities. A few of the identified cytomegalovirus-associated TCR beta chains were confirmed in vitro to be specific for cytomegalovirus antigens. Several of the top co-occurrence clusters appeared to be linked to parvovirus B19, influenza, CMV and Epstein-Barr virus, according to a later analysis. Around 16 rarely observed V segments, including chromosome 9 orphons, were excluded from the earlier analysis of just under 600 of the donors because counts were too low. A total of 150 or so TCR beta chains were listed by the study as associated with cytomegalovirus. The classifier was reported to diagnose cytomegalovirus status with high specificity and sensitivity in both the original and validation cohorts. HLA typing was unavailable for some donors at each locus, so association tests used only the typed subset. An association between a missense DCLRE1C variant and V-gene and J-gene trimming of TCR beta chains was found in a later genetic analysis and replicated in an independent cohort.

This clone was seen only a few times. It lacks a known antigen. Base qualities are not recorded, but no much larger clone differs from it by a single base. Trimming removed 4 bases from V and 4 bases from J; the gene matches leave 5 bases unexplained. CDR1 and CDR2 (SGHVS, FQNEAQ) derive from the germline V gene. Spanning cysteine to phenylalanine, the CDR3 consists of 15 amino acids. The kept DNA is CDR3 alone, 45 bases in frame from the first base. The cohort comprised 666 healthy bone marrow donors. At the time of sampling, every cohort member was nominally healthy, though immune exposures that went unrecorded were likely present. The donor tested CMV seropositive, placing the donor among the roughly 270 seropositive members of the cohort. Each donor provided a peripheral blood sample, and peripheral blood mononuclear cells were used for TCR beta sequencing. Genomic DNA extraction from the blood cell samples was performed with the Qiagen DNeasy Blood Extraction Kit.

The sequence joins TRBV7-8 to TRBJ2-3; 10 central bases correspond to TRBD1. The specimen was PBMCs. The sequence was collected from a man aged 35 to 55 in good health and CMV-seropositive. The nucleotide sequence is given as TGTGCCAGCAGCTGGGGACAGGGGACGCCAGATACGCAGTATTTT. Its protein is CASSWGQGTPDTQYF.